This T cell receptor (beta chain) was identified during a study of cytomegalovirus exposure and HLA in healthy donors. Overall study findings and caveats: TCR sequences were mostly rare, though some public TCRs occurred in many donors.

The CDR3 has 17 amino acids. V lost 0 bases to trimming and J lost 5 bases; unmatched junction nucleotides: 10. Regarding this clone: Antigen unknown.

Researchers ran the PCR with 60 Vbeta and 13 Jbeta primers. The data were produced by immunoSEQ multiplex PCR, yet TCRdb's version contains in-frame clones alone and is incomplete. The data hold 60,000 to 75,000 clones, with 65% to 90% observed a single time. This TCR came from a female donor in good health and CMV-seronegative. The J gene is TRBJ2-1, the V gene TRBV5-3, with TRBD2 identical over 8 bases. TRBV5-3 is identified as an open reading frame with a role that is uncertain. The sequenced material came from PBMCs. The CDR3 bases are TGTGCCAGAAGCTTGGAGCTAAGGCTAGCGGGCGACAATGAGCAGTTCTTC. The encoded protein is CARSLELRLAGDNEQFF.